These 10 T cell receptor beta chains came from one sample sequenced in a study of Ad26.COV2.S vaccination and SARS-CoV-2 variants (dated by TCRdb to the early 2020s). In the paper's terms, the treatment or condition label means: about 20 received Ad26.COV2.S at low or high dose, single or two shots; a few received placebo; per-sample allocation not given. Repertoires of vaccine and placebo recipients were sequenced from samples taken on day 63 after the first injection. Receptor amplification or capture employed the immunoSEQ multiplex PCR assay. The source is immuneACCESS, and TCRdb retained only in-frame sequences with V and J called. Part of the clones is not carried over; for the studies checked, unresolved V genes explain less than half of this, and the remainder is unexplained. The sample table holds around 450,000 clones, of which 88% were seen once. Jointly, the top ten make up approximately 4% of the sample.

This material consisted of peripheral blood, taken in a trial of Ad26.COV2.S vaccine versus placebo. These receptors were collected from a person aged 18 to 59 who received the Ad26.COV2.S COVID-19 vaccine or a placebo.

V is TRBV7-8 and J is TRBJ2-2, with D perhaps TRBD1 or TRBD2 (5 bases each). This CDR3 comprises 16 residues. CDR1 is SGHVS and CDR2 is FQNEAQ in the germline V gene. With 0 bases removed from V and 5 bases from J, the gap between germline ends came to 13 bases. The CDR3 DNA follows: TGTGCCAGCAGCTTAGCGAGGGGACGGATAACCGGGGAGCTGTTTTTT. As protein: CASSLARGRITGELFF.

The rearrangement joins TRBV5-1 to TRBJ2-7; D unresolved. Trimming pared 0 bases from V and 3 bases from J, leaving 16 bases between. Germline V gives CDR1 SGHRS, CDR2 YFSETQ. The CDR3 runs 16 residues. The CDR3 protein is CASSLAVGQVGYEQYF. In DNA form, the CDR3 reads TGCGCCAGCAGCTTGGCGGTAGGGCAGGTCGGCTACGAGCAGTACTTC. The whole variable domain, remainder taken from reference TRBV5-1 and TRBJ2-7, is KAGVTQTPRYLIKTRGQQVTLSCSPISGHRSVSWYQQTPGQGLQFLFEYFSETQRNKGNFPGRFSGRQFSNSRSEMNVSTLELGDSALYLCASSLAVGQVGYEQYFGPGTRLTVT.

The genes are TRBV21-1 and TRBJ2-7; TRBD2 reflects the table's D call only, with no check against the DNA. TRBV21-1 is a documented pseudogene. CDR3 length: 14 residues. The CDR3 protein is CASSKERGPYEQYF. The CDR3 DNA sequence: TGTGCCAGCAGCAAAGAGAGAGGGCCCTACGAGCAGTACTTC.

This clone was seen once. The V and J genes are TRBV6-5 and TRBJ2-7; 7 nucleotides match TRBD1. V shed 6 bases and J 3 bases; nucleotides not matched to a gene: 11. The germline CDR1 and CDR2 sequences are MNHEY and SVGAGI. The CDR3 has 15 amino acids. The CDR3 DNA reads TGTGCCAGCAGCCACACAGGGGTGCCGAGCTACGAGCAGTACTTC. Protein sequence: CASSHTGVPSYEQYF.

About this clone: Within the sample, other DNA sequences also encode this same CDR3. The CDR3 loop reads CASSRTDYEQYF. The CDR3 DNA is TGTGCCAGCAGTCGGACGGACTACGAGCAGTACTTC. The chain recombines TRBV12-3 or TRBV12-4 with TRBJ2-7; D call uncertain. V lost 5 bases and J 3 bases, leaving 8 bases between the germline ends. The CDR3 totals 12 residues.

This sequence joins TRBV5-1 and TRBJ1-2; TRBD1 matches 12 bases. In germline, CDR1 is SGHRS, CDR2 YFSETQ. The CDR3 has 16 residues. V lost 1 base, J lost 7 bases, and 8 bases stayed unmatched. Here the CDR3 DNA reads TGCGCCAGCAGCTTGAACTCGGGACAGGGGGCGGGTGGCTACACCTTC. Translated, it gives CASSLNSGQGAGGYTF. Filled out from reference TRBV5-1 and TRBJ1-2, the complete variable domain reads KAGVTQTPRYLIKTRGQQVTLSCSPISGHRSVSWYQQTPGQGLQFLFEYFSETQRNKGNFPGRFSGRQFSNSRSEMNVSTLELGDSALYLCASSLNSGQGAGGYTFGSGTRLTVV.

This clone was counted once. The chain is built from TRBV4-1 and TRBJ2-1; no firm D call. Germline V CDR1 and CDR2: MGHRA, YSYEKL. V lost 1 base, J lost 2 bases, and 3 bases lay in between. This CDR3 comprises 13 residues. CDR3 nucleotides: TGCGCCAGCAGCCAAGTGACCTACAATGAGCAGTTCTTC. Protein sequence: CASSQVTYNEQFF.

The chain combines TRBV29-1 with TRBJ2-2; 10 bases map to TRBD2. The CDR3 is made up of 18 amino acids. Trimming took 6 bases from V and 3 from J; bases not matched to a gene: 16. Germline CDR1 SQVTM, CDR2 ANQGSEA. The CDR3 is CSVDLASGGGFDTGELFF. The CDR3 DNA reads as TGCAGCGTCGACCTGGCTAGCGGGGGTGGTTTTGACACCGGGGAGCTGTTTTTT.

The chain uses TRBV12-3 or TRBV12-4 and TRBJ1-2; D is undetermined. Trimming cost V 6 bases and J 6 bases, with 11 bases left between them. CDR3 length: 12 amino acids. CDR3 coding DNA: TGTGCCAGCAGACTTGGGTCCCATGGCTACACCTTC. Amino acid sequence: CASRLGSHGYTF.

J is TRBJ2-7 and V is TRBV27, with 14 nucleotides matching TRBD2. CDR1 MNHEY and CDR2 SMNVEV come from the germline V gene (reference sequence). The length of the CDR3 is 19 residues. The junction had 11 bases not matched to a gene; V was cut back by 3 bases and J by 1 base. The CDR3 loop reads CASSLRGRGLAGVSYEQYF. The CDR3 DNA reads TGTGCCAGCAGTTTGAGAGGGAGGGGACTAGCGGGGGTATCCTACGAGCAGTACTTC.